The 22 T cell receptor beta chains in this list originate from one sample, sequenced in a study of blood T cell repertoires in COVID-19. The method was immunoSEQ multiplex PCR; TCRdb's version includes in-frame clones alone and lacks a portion of them. The top ten clones hold about 5% of a sample with approximately 69,000 clones, 90% of them seen once. The specimen was peripheral blood. The source of these receptors is a man over 45 with acute or convalescent COVID-19.

The chain links TRBV27 to TRBJ2-1; 7 positions agree with TRBD1. The length of the CDR3 is 16 residues. The germline CDR1 and CDR2 sequences are MNHEY and SMNVEV (reference sequence). V lost 3 bases, J lost 6 bases, and 11 bases stayed unmatched. The CDR3 DNA sequence: TGTGCCAGCAGTTTCCTTTCCGCCGGGACAGCCAATGAGCAGTTCTTC. It specifies CASSFLSAGTANEQFF.

This clone was counted once. The chain joins TRBV7-7 to TRBJ2-7; 10 bases fit TRBD2. The CDR3 consists of 15 residues. Germline CDR1 and CDR2: SSHAT and FNYEAQ (reference sequence). V shed 5 bases and J 3 bases; nucleotides not matched to a gene: 7. The CDR3 here is CASSPRLAGRYEQYF. CDR3 nucleotide sequence: TGTGCCAGCAGCCCGAGACTAGCGGGCCGCTACGAGCAGTACTTC.

This rearrangement joins TRBV21-1 to TRBJ2-1; the table names TRBD2, a call not compared with the DNA. TRBV21-1 is flagged as a pseudogene. The CDR3 is 17 residues long. DNA of the CDR3: TGTGCCAGCAGCTCGATGACTAGCCAAAGCCCCCTGAATGAGCAGTTCTTC. Its protein is CASSSMTSQSPLNEQFF.

The V and J genes are TRBV2 and TRBJ1-2; TRBD1 aligns across 10 bases. The V gene end was trimmed by 4 bases and the J gene end by 4 bases; junction bases not matched to a gene: 6. This CDR3 has 15 amino acids. Germline V gene sequence: CDR1 SNHLY, CDR2 FYNNEI. The CDR3 nucleotides are TGTGCCAGCAGTGGCCAGGGGACAGGGGTCTATGGCTACACCTTC. Translating it yields CASSGQGTGVYGYTF.

This chain joins TRBV27 and TRBJ1-6, with D possibly being TRBD1 (6 bases). This CDR3 comprises 15 residues. Germline V CDR1 and CDR2: MNHEY, SMNVEV (reference sequence). Trimming cost V 6 bases and J 4 bases, with 13 bases left between them. CDR3 DNA: TGTGCCAGCAGGGGAGAGACAGGTTATAATTCACCCCTCCACTTT. Its translation: CASRGETGYNSPLHF.

The CDR3 reads CASSLGVGVTDTQYF. In DNA, the CDR3 is TGTGCCAGCAGCTTAGGGGTGGGAGTCACAGATACGCAGTATTTT. The V gene is TRBV7-2, the J gene TRBJ2-3, with D possibly TRBD2 on 5 matching bases. CDR3 length: 15 residues. V dropped 1 base and J dropped 2 bases, with 10 bases sitting between them. The V gene's germline CDR1 is SGHTA and CDR2 FQGNSA.

The chain recombines TRBV12-3 or TRBV12-4 with TRBJ1-6; D is unresolved. The V end lost 7 bases, the J end lost 7 bases, and 11 bases lay between the germline ends. The CDR3 loop spans 13 amino acids. CDR3 coding DNA: TGTGCCAGCATGACCCGGGAGAATTCACCCCTCCACTTT. Translation: CASMTRENSPLHF.

The chain is built from TRBV10-2 and TRBJ1-5, with D possibly TRBD1 on 5 matching bases. The length of the CDR3 is 16 residues. CDR1 and CDR2 from the germline V gene are WSHSY and SAAADI. V lost 10 bases to trimming and J lost 0 bases, with 19 bases between them. The CDR3: CAIPTDSIDSNQPQHF. The CDR3 DNA is TGCGCCATACCGACAGACAGTATAGATAGCAATCAGCCCCAGCATTTT.

The V call is TRBV19, the J call TRBJ1-1; D is uncertain. Germline values: CDR1 LNHDA, CDR2 SQIVND (reference sequence). CDR3 length: 12 residues. V dropped 3 bases and J dropped 1 base, with 3 bases sitting between them. The CDR3 region is CASSIGNTEAFF. The CDR3 DNA is TGTGCCAGTAGTATCGGGAACACTGAAGCTTTCTTT.

The rearrangement uses TRBV6-5 and TRBJ2-7, with TRBD2 identical over 10 bases. The junction had 4 bases not matched to a gene; V was cut back by 6 bases and J by 5 bases. This CDR3 spans 13 amino acids. Germline values: CDR1 MNHEY, CDR2 SVGAGI. The DNA of the CDR3 is TGTGCCAGCAGACTCGGACTAGCGGACGAGCAGTACTTC. Translating it yields CASRLGLADEQYF.

V and J are TRBV19 and TRBJ2-3; 11 bases are a match to TRBD1. V lost 6 bases and J lost 5; bases outside the gene matches: 1. Per germline, CDR1 LNHDA and CDR2 SQIVND (reference sequence). CDR3 size: 13 residues. The CDR3 nucleotides are TGTGCCAGTAGGGACAGGGGGCGAGATACGCAGTATTTT. Amino acids: CASRDRGRDTQYF. Using reference TRBV19 and TRBJ2-3 for the parts outside the CDR3, the full variable domain is DGGITQSPKYLFRKEGQNVTLSCEQNLNHDAMYWYRQDPGQGLRLIYYSQIVNDFQKGDIAEGYSVSREKKESFPLTVTSAQKNPTAFYLCASRDRGRDTQYFGPGTRLTVL.

As regards this clone: The same CDR3 also results from other DNA sequences found in this sample. The chain is built from TRBV18 and TRBJ2-7, with 8 bases matching TRBD1. The CDR3 is 13 amino acids. Germline V lookup: CDR1 KGHSH, CDR2 LQKENI. V was clipped by 2 bases and J by 5 bases; unmatched bases: 2. CDR3 region: CASSPGQGNEQYF. CDR3 bases: TGTGCCAGCTCACCAGGACAGGGAAACGAGCAGTACTTC.

The chain carries TRBV25-1 and TRBJ1-2; D is unresolved. This CDR3 is built from 16 residues. Germline loops: CDR1 MGHDK, CDR2 SYGVNS. V lost 2 bases and J 5 bases, leaving 18 bases between the germline ends. In DNA form, the CDR3 reads TGTGCCAGCAGTGAAACCCTGGCGGAACCGGAGTATGGCTACACCTTC. Amino acid sequence: CASSETLAEPEYGYTF.

The chain carries TRBV30 and TRBJ1-2, with TRBD1 identical over 8 bases. V was pared by 3 bases and J by 6 bases, with 9 bases of the junction left unmatched. The CDR3 has 14 residues. CDR1 and CDR2 (germline): GTSNPN, SVGIG (reference sequence). The CDR3 spells CAWRPADREHGYTF. DNA for the CDR3: TGTGCCTGGAGGCCGGCGGACAGGGAACATGGCTACACCTTC. Full variable domain (remainder filled in from reference TRBV30 and TRBJ1-2): SQTIHQWPATLVQPVGSPLSLECTVEGTSNPNLYWYRQAAGRGLQLLFYSVGIGQISSEVPQNLSASRPQDRQFILSSKKLLLSDSGFYLCAWRPADREHGYTFGSGTRLTVV.

The chain uses TRBV5-5 and TRBJ2-4; D gene uncertain. The V and J ends lost 2 bases and 0 bases respectively, with 6 bases between them. The CDR3 contains 14 residues. Germline values: CDR1 SGHKS, CDR2 YYEKEE (reference sequence). Written as DNA, the CDR3 is TGTGCCAGCAGCTTTCGGGTAGCCAAAAACATTCAGTACTTC. This gives the protein CASSFRVAKNIQYF.

J is TRBJ2-2 and V is TRBV2; 12 bases line up with TRBD2. V shed 8 bases, J shed 5 bases, and the junction held 0 bases outside the gene matches. The CDR3 sequence is 13 residues long. Germline-derived CDR1 and CDR2 are SNHLY and FYNNEI. CDR3 nucleotides: TGTGCCAGCCTAGCGGGAGGGACCGGGGAGCTGTTTTTT. Its translation: CASLAGGTGELFF.

Here the CDR3 DNA reads TGTGCCAGCCGTGGACAGAACTGGAGAGAGCAGTACTTC. Its translation: CASRGQNWREQYF. The genes are TRBV19 and TRBJ2-7; a possible D gene is TRBD1 (6 bases). Germline V gene data show CDR1 as LNHDA and CDR2 as SQIVND (reference sequence). The CDR3 sequence is 13 residues long. Trimming removed 9 bases at V and 7 bases at J, with 19 bases between.

The rearrangement uses TRBV4-2 and TRBJ2-7; 9 positions agree with TRBD2. The CDR3 covers 15 residues. Germline CDR1 reads LGHNA; CDR2 reads YNFKEQ. Trimming took 3 bases from V and 6 from J; bases not matched to a gene: 9. The CDR3: CASSQPGGGRGEQYF. DNA of the CDR3: TGTGCCAGCAGCCAGCCCGGCGGCGGGAGGGGCGAGCAGTACTTC.

The gene calls are TRBV7-8 and TRBJ2-1; D is uncertain. The CDR3 loop spans 14 amino acids. CDR1 is SGHVS and CDR2 is FQNEAQ in the germline V gene. Trimming cost V 1 base and J 9 bases, with 13 bases left between them. CDR3 DNA sequence: TGTGCCAGCAGCTTAGAGAACTACCAAGCTGAGCAGTTCTTC. Protein sequence: CASSLENYQAEQFF.

The chain uses TRBV5-1 and TRBJ2-7, with 9 positions matching TRBD2. Unmatched junction bases numbered 13, after V lost 5 bases and J lost 1 base. Germline CDR1 is SGHRS and CDR2 is YFSETQ. CDR3 length equals 17 residues. This chain's CDR3 is CASRLSSGSLISYEQYF. Written as DNA, the CDR3 is TGCGCCAGCAGGTTGAGTAGCGGGAGTCTAATTTCCTACGAGCAGTACTTC.

The chain carries TRBV19 and TRBJ2-3; the match to TRBD2 covers 10 bases. CDR3 length equals 14 residues. Unmatched junction bases numbered 4, after V lost 8 bases and J lost 2 bases. CDR1 and CDR2 from the germline V gene are LNHDA and SQIVND (reference sequence). CDR3 coding DNA: TGTGCCAGTCGGACTAGCGGAAACACAGATACGCAGTATTTT. This translates into CASRTSGNTDTQYF.

This sequence joins TRBV6-5 and TRBJ2-7; perhaps TRBD2 as D (5 bases). The germline V and J ends were trimmed by 2 bases and 4 bases, with 12 bases remaining between them. The length of the CDR3 is 14 residues. In germline, CDR1 is MNHEY, CDR2 SVGAGI. CDR3 sequence (DNA): TGTGCCAGCAGTTACGGGCTAGCTTGGTACGAGCAGTACTTC. It specifies CASSYGLAWYEQYF.